These 3 T cell receptor beta chains originate from one sample sequenced in a study of cytotoxic CD8 clonotypes in ibrutinib-treated CLL. Here immunoSEQ multiplex PCR was the method, and the copy in TCRdb shows in-frame clones only, minus some. This sample has more than 200,000 clones, with 79% found just once. The sequencing here drew on PBMCs, taken after 12 months of ibrutinib treatment. The origin of the receptors is a human donor with chronic lymphocytic leukemia.

The chain employs TRBV7-2 and TRBJ2-7, with D maybe TRBD1 (6 bases). Trimming took off 3 bases at V and 0 bases at J, with 15 bases between the two ends. This CDR3 spans 16 amino acids. From germline, CDR1 is SGHTA and CDR2 FQGNSA. The CDR3: CASSFRARGFSYEQYF. CDR3 nucleotides: TGTGCCAGCAGCTTTAGGGCCAGGGGATTCTCCTACGAGCAGTACTTC.

The gene calls are TRBV7-9 and TRBJ2-7; D unclear. In germline, CDR1 is SEHNR, CDR2 FQNEAQ (reference sequence). V lost 0 bases and J 0 bases, leaving 6 bases between the germline ends. The CDR3 totals 14 residues. The CDR3 region is CASSLAASSYEQYF. DNA for the CDR3: TGTGCCAGCAGCTTAGCGGCGAGCTCCTACGAGCAGTACTTC.

A few counts support this clone. The CDR3 sequence: CAWSRKGSYNEQFF. The CDR3 DNA reads TGTGCCTGGAGCCGTAAGGGCTCCTACAATGAGCAGTTCTTC. V and J are TRBV30 and TRBJ2-1; D gene ambiguous. Per germline, CDR1 GTSNPN and CDR2 SVGIG (reference sequence). CDR3 length: 14 residues. The V gene lost 3 bases and the J gene lost 0 bases, with 9 bases spanning the gap.